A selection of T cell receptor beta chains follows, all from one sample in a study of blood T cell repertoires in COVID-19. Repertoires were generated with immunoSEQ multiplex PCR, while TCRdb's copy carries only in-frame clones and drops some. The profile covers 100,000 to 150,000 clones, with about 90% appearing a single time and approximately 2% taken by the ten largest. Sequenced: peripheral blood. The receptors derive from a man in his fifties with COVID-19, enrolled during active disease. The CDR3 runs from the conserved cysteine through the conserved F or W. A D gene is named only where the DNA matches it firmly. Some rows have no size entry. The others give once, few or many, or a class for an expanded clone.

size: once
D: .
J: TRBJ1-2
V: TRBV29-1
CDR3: CSVETELYGYTF
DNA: TGCAGCGTTGAAACAGAACTCTATGGCTACACCTTC

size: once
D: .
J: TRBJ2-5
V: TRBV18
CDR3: CASSPRGGETQYF
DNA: TGTGCCAGCTCACCCCGGGGAGGAGAGACCCAGTACTTC

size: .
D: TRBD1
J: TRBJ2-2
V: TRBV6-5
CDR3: CASSRDREGTGELFF
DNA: TGTGCCAGCAGCAGGGACAGGGAGGGCACCGGGGAGCTGTTTTTT

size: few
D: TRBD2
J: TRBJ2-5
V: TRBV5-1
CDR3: CASSFLTAGGSGETQYF
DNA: TGCGCCAGCAGCTTCCTCACAGCGGGAGGTTCGGGAGAGACCCAGTACTTC

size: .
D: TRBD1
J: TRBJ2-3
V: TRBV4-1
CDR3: CASSQGQGMNTDTQYF
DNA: TGCGCCAGCAGCCAAGGACAGGGAATGAACACAGATACGCAGTATTTT

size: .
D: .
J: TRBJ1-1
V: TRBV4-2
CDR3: CASSLTVNTEAFF
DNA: TGTGCCAGCAGCCTGACAGTGAACACTGAAGCTTTCTTT

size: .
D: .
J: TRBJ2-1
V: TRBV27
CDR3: CASSSSGYNEQFF
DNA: TGTGCCAGCAGCTCGAGCGGATACAATGAGCAGTTCTTC

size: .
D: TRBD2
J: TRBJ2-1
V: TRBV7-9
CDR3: CASSRSGTSYNEQFF
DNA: TGTGCCAGCAGCCGCTCCGGGACTAGCTACAATGAGCAGTTCTTC

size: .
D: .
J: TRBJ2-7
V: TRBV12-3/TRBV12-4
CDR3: CASSLQGYEQYF
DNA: TGTGCCAGCAGTTTACAGGGTTACGAGCAGTACTTC

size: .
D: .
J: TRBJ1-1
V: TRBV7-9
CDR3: CASSSAEGMNTEAFF
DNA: TGTGCCAGCAGCTCCGCGGAGGGCATGAACACTGAAGCTTTCTTT

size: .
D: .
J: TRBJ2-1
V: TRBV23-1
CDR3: CASDRPTSSVACDEQFF
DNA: TGCGCCAGCGATAGACCCACATCTAGCGTTGCTTGTGATGAGCAGTTCTTC

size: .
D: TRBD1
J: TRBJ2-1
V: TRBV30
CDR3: CAWSRPGQDYNEQFF
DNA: TGTGCCTGGAGCCGACCGGGACAGGACTACAATGAGCAGTTCTTC

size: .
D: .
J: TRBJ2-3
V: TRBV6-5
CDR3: CASSETRTDTQYF
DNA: TGTGCCAGCAGCGAGACTAGAACAGATACGCAGTATTTT

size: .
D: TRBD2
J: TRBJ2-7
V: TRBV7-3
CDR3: CASSLLPGAGGEQYF
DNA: TGTGCCAGCAGCTTACTACCCGGGGCGGGAGGCGAGCAGTACTTC